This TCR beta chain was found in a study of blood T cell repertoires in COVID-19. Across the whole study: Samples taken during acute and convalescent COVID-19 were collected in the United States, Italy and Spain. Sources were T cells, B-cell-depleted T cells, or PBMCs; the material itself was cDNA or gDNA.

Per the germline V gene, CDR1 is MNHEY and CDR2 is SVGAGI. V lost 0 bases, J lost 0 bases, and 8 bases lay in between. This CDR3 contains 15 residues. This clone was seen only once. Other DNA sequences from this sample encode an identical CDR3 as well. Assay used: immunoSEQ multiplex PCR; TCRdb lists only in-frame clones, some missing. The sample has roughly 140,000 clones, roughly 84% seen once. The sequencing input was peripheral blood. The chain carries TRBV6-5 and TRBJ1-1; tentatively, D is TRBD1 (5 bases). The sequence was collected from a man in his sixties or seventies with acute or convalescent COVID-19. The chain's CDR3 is CASSYSGHLNTEAFF. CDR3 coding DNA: TGTGCCAGCAGTTACTCGGGGCACCTGAACACTGAAGCTTTCTTT.